The source of this T cell receptor beta chain is a study of blood T cells in healthy people across ages. Study-wide points: TCR beta diversity per million T cells fell roughly linearly with age. Lack of knowledge of donor CMV status possibly confounded expanded clonotype changes.

Combining a sample-barcoded 5' primer with a J-beta primer mix, a second PCR ran for about 7 to 11 cycles. Any given sample supplied a minimum of 2.5 million CDR3-containing paired-end reads. TCRdb re-analysed the 5' RACE reads in MiXCR, keeping a single row per CDR3 protein. The profile shows roughly 730,000 distinct CDR3 sequences, roughly three fifths of them singletons. Individuals who donated were healthy Caucasians from Russia aged about 6 to 100. On this clonotype itself: As yet, its antigen is unknown.

In germline, CDR1 is ENHRY, CDR2 SYGVKD. The length of the CDR3 is 15 residues. The V gene lost 0 bases and the J gene lost 2 bases, with 11 bases spanning the gap. This chain joins TRBV10-3 and TRBJ2-7; D gene ambiguous. The sequenced sample consisted of blood. The sequence was obtained from a man aged 35-49 years in good health. Here the CDR3 DNA reads TGTGCCATCAGTGAGTCGATGGCCGGTACCTACGAGCAGTACTTC. Protein product: CAISESMAGTYEQYF.